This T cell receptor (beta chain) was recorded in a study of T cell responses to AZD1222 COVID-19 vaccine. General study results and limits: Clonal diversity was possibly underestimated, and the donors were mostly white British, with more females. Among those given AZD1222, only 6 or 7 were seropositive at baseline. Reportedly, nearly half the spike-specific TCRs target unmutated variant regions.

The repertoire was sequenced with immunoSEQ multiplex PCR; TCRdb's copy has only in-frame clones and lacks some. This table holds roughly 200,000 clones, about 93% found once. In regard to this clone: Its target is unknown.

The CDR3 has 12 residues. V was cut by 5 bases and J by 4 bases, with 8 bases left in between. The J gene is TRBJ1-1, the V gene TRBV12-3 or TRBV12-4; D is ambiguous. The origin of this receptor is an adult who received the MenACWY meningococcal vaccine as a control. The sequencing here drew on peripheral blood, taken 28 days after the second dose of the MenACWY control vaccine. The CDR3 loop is CASSNKGTEAFF. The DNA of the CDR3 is TGTGCCAGCAGTAATAAAGGCACTGAAGCTTTCTTT.